This T cell receptor beta chain was recorded in a study of T cell responses to AZD1222 COVID-19 vaccine. Study-level findings and limits: Spike-specific TCR breadth rose after two AZD1222 doses, and depth rose as well. The donors showed a predominance of white British ancestry and of females, with possible underestimation of clonal diversity.

Comment on this clone: Its antigen is unidentified.

This CDR3 region has 13 residues. With 6 bases removed from V and 1 base from J, the gap between germline ends came to 13 bases. The germline gives CDR1 SQVTM, CDR2 ANQGSEA. The table came from immunoSEQ multiplex PCR; TCRdb's copy has only in-frame clones and leaves some out. The sample records about 150,000 clones, 70% to 90% being singletons. The sequence was collected from an adult who had recovered from COVID-19. The chain links TRBV29-1 to TRBJ2-7, with D perhaps TRBD1 or TRBD2 (5 bases each). The sequencing here drew on peripheral blood, taken after recovery from COVID-19. In DNA, the CDR3 is TGCAGCGTGGGGCCTACGGGATCCTACGAGCAGTACTTC. It translates to CSVGPTGSYEQYF.